A single sample gave rise to the 30 T cell receptor beta chains below, sequenced in a study of post-analysis software for immune sequencing data. The TCR beta cDNA libraries carried unique molecular identifiers. TCRdb ran MiXCR on the PCR reads and lists one entry per CDR3 protein. The sample includes 350,000 to 500,000 distinct CDR3 sequences, less than 40% of them seen just once. These receptors' antigens are unknown. Study-wide findings and caveats: Patients had higher frequencies than controls of about five TRBV segments, including TRBV5-6, TRBV5-1 and TRBV20-1.

Sequenced material: blood. The source is a girl aged 2-10 years with multiple sclerosis.

The rearrangement uses TRBV28 and TRBJ2-4; D is possibly TRBD1 (5 bases). The CDR3 loop spans 14 amino acids. The germline CDR1 and CDR2 sequences are MDHEN and SYDVKM. The V end was cut by 6 bases, the J end by 5 bases, with 14 bases between. The DNA for the CDR3 is TGTGCCAGCAGCCCCGACAGAAACCAAAACATTCAGTACTTC. Amino acid sequence: CASSPDRNQNIQYF.

The chain recombines TRBV4-1 with TRBJ2-1; D unclear. Trimming removed 3 bases from V and 8 bases from J, with 17 bases in between. The length of the CDR3 is 15 residues. CDR1 MGHRA and CDR2 YSYEKL come from the germline V gene. The DNA of the CDR3 is TGCGCCAGCAGCCATCGAGGCGCGGCTCTCGATGAGCAGTTCTTC. Translation gives CASSHRGAALDEQFF.

A remark on this clonotype: A read error may account for a junction end that differs from germline. The chain carries TRBV28 and TRBJ2-4; 10 bases are a match to TRBD2. The CDR3 contains 18 residues. CDR1 MDHEN and CDR2 SYDVKM come from the germline V gene. The CDR3 DNA reads as TGTGCCGGCAGTTTAGGCGGAGGGCTAGCGGGGGAGGAAAACATTCAGTACTTC. This sequence encodes CAGSLGGGLAGEENIQYF.

V gene TRBV6-2 or TRBV6-3 combines with J gene TRBJ1-1; D unresolved. Trimming stripped 3 bases from V and 5 bases from J, with 7 bases between. In germline, CDR1 is MNHEY, CDR2 SVGEGT. The CDR3 contains 12 residues. The CDR3 region has the DNA TGTGCCAGCAGTTATGCCGAGACTGAAGCTTTCTTT. It translates to CASSYAETEAFF.

The chain carries TRBV5-5 and TRBJ1-5; 10 nucleotides match TRBD1. The trim removed 3 bases at V and 2 bases at J, leaving 2 bases unmatched. The CDR3 is 15 residues long. In germline, CDR1 is SGHKS, CDR2 YYEKEE (reference sequence). This chain's CDR3 is CASSWDRGGNQPQHF. CDR3 coding DNA: TGTGCCAGCAGCTGGGACAGGGGTGGCAATCAGCCCCAGCATTTT.

The rearrangement links TRBV7-3 to TRBJ2-1, with D unclear. The V gene's germline CDR1 is SGHTA and CDR2 FQGTGA. V was clipped by 5 bases and J by 3 bases, with 17 bases between them. The CDR3 has 16 amino acids. For the CDR3, the DNA is TGTGCCAGCAGCCCACATGTCTCACTTAACTACAATGAGCAGTTCTTC. Translating it yields CASSPHVSLNYNEQFF.

The table lists this clonotype with a few counts. V and J are TRBV29-1 and TRBJ2-1, with 10 bases identical to TRBD2. The germline V gene has CDR1 SQVTM and CDR2 ANQGSEA. CDR3 length equals 13 residues. The CDR3 reads CTPSGSGYNEQFF. CDR3 nucleotides: TGCACCCCTAGCGGGAGTGGATACAATGAGCAGTTCTTC.

CDR3 residues: CASIPGTGGNGYTF. CDR3 in DNA: TGTGCCAGCATCCCCGGGACAGGGGGCAATGGCTACACCTTC. The chain uses TRBV7-9 and TRBJ1-2, with TRBD1 matching 12 bases. V was clipped by 7 bases and J by 6 bases; unmatched bases: 6. Germline CDR1 and CDR2: SEHNR and FQNEAQ (reference sequence). There are 14 residues in the CDR3.

A single count supports this clonotype. The gene calls are TRBV29-1 and TRBJ1-2; a possible D gene is TRBD1 (5 bases). The CDR3 is made up of 14 amino acids. V was cut by 8 bases and J by 2 bases, with 18 bases left in between. Per germline, CDR1 SQVTM and CDR2 ANQGSEA. Here the CDR3 reads CSFWGGDRNYGYTF. CDR3 in DNA: TGCAGCTTCTGGGGGGGGGATAGGAACTATGGCTACACCTTC.

The chain employs TRBV7-8 and TRBJ2-5; D possibly corresponds to TRBD2 (7 bases). The CDR3 extends over 18 amino acids. V shed 1 base and J shed 4 bases, with 22 bases lying between them. Germline loops: CDR1 SGHVS, CDR2 FQNEAQ. Here the CDR3 DNA reads TGTGCCAGCAGCTTAGGGGTTATTGGTGGGGGGGCCATAGAGACCCAGTACTTC. Translated: CASSLGVIGGGAIETQYF.

V usage is TRBV24-1 and J usage is TRBJ2-1; no clear D gene. The CDR3 has 12 residues. V lost 1 base, J lost 9 bases, and 6 bases lay in between. CDR1 and CDR2 (germline): KGHDR, SFDVKD. CDR3 region: CATSDFAGEQFF. The CDR3 DNA reads as TGTGCCACCAGTGATTTTGCCGGTGAGCAGTTCTTC.

There are a few counts of this clonotype. The junction departs from the called germline gene at one end, perhaps through a read error. The rearrangement links TRBV11-2 to TRBJ2-1; the match to TRBD1 covers 11 bases. Germline assignment: CDR1 SGHAT and CDR2 FQNNGV. This CDR3 contains 18 residues. The CDR3 loop reads CVSSLVFGTGGSYNEQFF. In DNA, the CDR3 is TGTGTCAGCAGCTTAGTTTTCGGGACAGGGGGCTCCTACAATGAGCAGTTCTTC.

The rearrangement joins TRBV12-3 or TRBV12-4 to TRBJ2-1; D unclear. The CDR3 is 15 amino acids. Trimming shortened V by 1 base and J by 4 bases, and 11 bases separated the two germline ends. Here the CDR3 DNA reads TGTGCCAGCAGTTTAGTTCTAGGACGGTACAATGAGCAGTTCTTC. Its protein product is CASSLVLGRYNEQFF.

This clonotype was recorded a few times. The V gene is TRBV28, the J gene TRBJ2-2; no reliable D call. The V end lost 2 bases, the J end lost 6 bases, and 13 bases lay between the germline ends. CDR1 MDHEN and CDR2 SYDVKM come from the germline V gene. This CDR3 region has 15 residues. CDR3 loop: CASSLTLSDAGELFF. In nucleotides, the CDR3 is TGTGCCAGCAGTTTAACACTTTCGGATGCCGGGGAGCTGTTTTTT.

The chain carries TRBV20-1 and TRBJ2-1; 9 nucleotides match TRBD2. Germline V gene lookup returns CDR1 DFQATT and CDR2 SNEGSKA (reference sequence). The trim removed 4 bases at V and 2 bases at J, leaving 6 bases unmatched. The CDR3 spans 15 residues. The CDR3: CSAIAGVGTYNEQFF. The CDR3 DNA is TGCAGTGCTATAGCGGGAGTTGGGACCTACAATGAGCAGTTCTTC.

The rearrangement joins TRBV24-1 to TRBJ2-1; possibly TRBD2 for D (5 bases). The germline V gene has CDR1 KGHDR and CDR2 SFDVKD. The CDR3 loop spans 18 amino acids. With 6 bases removed from V and 2 bases from J, the gap between germline ends came to 22 bases. The CDR3 DNA reads as TGTGCCACCAGTACCCAAACCCCTTCCCTAGCAACCTACAATGAGCAGTTCTTC. Its translation: CATSTQTPSLATYNEQFF.

This clonotype was counted only a few times. This chain links TRBV29-1 with TRBJ1-2; 9 bases align to TRBD1. The CDR3 extends over 13 amino acids. The junction had 11 bases not matched to a gene; V was cut back by 7 bases and J by 8 bases. Germline V CDR1 and CDR2: SQVTM, ANQGSEA. The CDR3 sequence: CSEGWTGEQGYTF. CDR3 sequence (DNA): TGCAGCGAGGGGTGGACAGGGGAGCAGGGCTACACCTTC.

The rearrangement uses TRBV20-1 and TRBJ2-5; D could derive from TRBD1 or TRBD2 (5 bases each). Judging by the DNA end, TRBJ2-7 fits better; the J call may be wrong. The CDR3 consists of 13 residues. Germline assignment: CDR1 DFQATT and CDR2 SNEGSKA (reference sequence). The CDR3 protein is CSARDRGAYEQYF. The DNA of the CDR3 is TGCAGTGCTAGAGATCGGGGCGCCTACGAGCAGTACTTC.

The chain joins TRBV7-6 to TRBJ2-2; D possibly matches TRBD1 or TRBD2 (6 bases each). CDR3 length equals 18 residues. Germline loops: CDR1 SGHVS, CDR2 FNYEAQ. V lost 0 bases to trimming and J lost 4 bases, with 18 bases between them. The CDR3 loop reads CASSLAELQGRSTGELFF. As DNA, the CDR3 is TGTGCCAGCAGCTTAGCCGAACTCCAGGGGAGGAGCACCGGGGAGCTGTTTTTT.

This clonotype has a handful of counts. This chain joins TRBV15 and TRBJ2-3; D may match TRBD1 or TRBD2 (6 bases each). Trimming removed 0 bases from V and 4 bases from J, with 11 bases in between. Germline CDR1 and CDR2: LNHNV and YYDKDF (reference sequence). The CDR3 is 15 residues long. CDR3 sequence reads: CATSRDPGGADTQYF. CDR3 nucleotide sequence: TGTGCCACCAGCAGAGATCCCGGGGGCGCAGATACGCAGTATTTT.

V usage is TRBV7-2 and J usage is TRBJ2-7, with no clear D. This CDR3 spans 12 amino acids. V lost 4 bases, J lost 2 bases, and 6 bases lay in between. Germline V gives CDR1 SGHTA, CDR2 FQGNSA. The CDR3 is CASSYSAYEQYF. CDR3 nucleotides: TGTGCCAGCAGCTACAGCGCCTACGAGCAGTACTTC. The whole variable domain, filled in from reference TRBV7-2 and TRBJ2-7, reads GAGVSQSPSNKVTEKGKDVELRCDPISGHTALYWYRQSLGQGLEFLIYFQGNSAPDKSGLPSDRFSAERTGGSVSTLTIQRTQQEDSAVYLCASSYSAYEQYFGPGTRLTVT.

This sequence joins TRBV29-1 and TRBJ2-1; tentative D call: TRBD2 (6 bases). V shed 3 bases and J shed 3 bases, with 18 bases lying between them. This CDR3 has 16 residues. The germline V gene encodes CDR1 SQVTM and CDR2 ANQGSEA. The CDR3 DNA is TGCAGCGTTGATCGGGGAGGACCGAACTACTACAATGAGCAGTTCTTC. Its protein is CSVDRGGPNYYNEQFF.

Only one count was recorded for this clonotype. The rearrangement links TRBV18 to TRBJ1-1; no reliable D call. Germline V CDR1 and CDR2: KGHSH, LQKENI. CDR3 length: 14 residues. The V gene lost 0 bases and the J gene lost 3 bases, with 8 bases spanning the gap. The CDR3 DNA reads TGTGCCAGCTCACCACCATCAGTGGACACTGAAGCTTTCTTT. This sequence encodes CASSPPSVDTEAFF.

Only a few counts were recorded for this clonotype. This chain links TRBV29-1 with TRBJ2-5; 9 nucleotides line up with TRBD1. V was pared by 7 bases and J by 6 bases, with 18 bases of the junction left unmatched. The CDR3 runs 16 residues. Germline V gene lookup returns CDR1 SQVTM and CDR2 ANQGSEA. Written as DNA, the CDR3 is TGCAGCGCCCAGAGGGGGACAGGGAATACTCTCCAGACCCAGTACTTC. Residues: CSAQRGTGNTLQTQYF.

The DNA of the CDR3 is TGTGCCAGCAGCCTGGGCCCATTCCAGCGCAGGAGCTCCTACAATGAGCAGTTCTTC. Amino acids: CASSLGPFQRRSSYNEQFF. The chain has TRBV6-1 and TRBJ2-1; no definite D call. The CDR3 length is 19 residues. The germline V gene has CDR1 MNHNS and CDR2 SASEGT. The V end was cut by 6 bases, the J end by 0 bases, with 24 bases between.

V and J are TRBV20-1 and TRBJ2-7, with 7 nucleotides matching TRBD1. CDR1 and CDR2 (germline): DFQATT, SNEGSKA (reference sequence). The CDR3 loop spans 16 amino acids. V lost 1 base to trimming and J lost 3 bases; unmatched junction nucleotides: 12. In DNA, the CDR3 is TGCAGTGCTAGAGGAGGGGCGACAGGGATTCTCTACGAGCAGTACTTC. Amino acids: CSARGGATGILYEQYF.

This clonotype was seen a few times. The V gene is TRBV9, the J gene TRBJ1-1, with a possible D match to TRBD1 (5 bases). This CDR3 is built from 15 residues. Trimming removed 1 base from V and 5 bases from J, with 15 bases in between. Germline lookup yields CDR1 SGDLS and CDR2 YYNGEE. Here the CDR3 DNA reads TGTGCCAGCAGCGTATTCCGGGGGACGATGACTGAAGCTTTCTTT. Its protein product is CASSVFRGTMTEAFF.

V gene TRBV29-1 combines with J gene TRBJ2-3, with D perhaps assigned TRBD1 or TRBD2 (5 bases each). The CDR3 loop spans 14 amino acids. V lost 8 bases and J 0 bases, leaving 15 bases between the germline ends. CDR1 and CDR2 (germline): SQVTM, ANQGSEA. The CDR3 DNA reads as TGCAGCCCCGTGGGACCAACTAGCACAGATACGCAGTATTTT. This translates into CSPVGPTSTDTQYF.

The gene calls are TRBV7-2 and TRBJ2-3, with 13 bases lining up with TRBD2. This CDR3 comprises 15 residues. J gave up 2 bases and V 6 bases, and 2 bases lay outside the gene matches. The germline V gene encodes CDR1 SGHTA and CDR2 FQGNSA. The CDR3 region is CASRGLAGHTDTQYF. The DNA of the CDR3 is TGTGCCAGCAGGGGACTAGCGGGACACACAGATACGCAGTATTTT.

V and J are TRBV24-1 and TRBJ2-5; TRBD2 agrees at 11 bases. Trimming at V came to 1 base and at J to 11 bases, leaving 14 bases not matched to a gene. This CDR3 comprises 17 residues. Germline V gene sequence: CDR1 KGHDR, CDR2 SFDVKD. The CDR3: CATSDFAGTSGHNEQYF. In DNA, the CDR3 is TGTGCCACCAGTGATTTTGCCGGGACTAGCGGACACAATGAGCAGTACTTC.